The 20 T cell receptor beta chains below all came from one sample that was sequenced in a study of glioma-infiltrating T cells. The iRepertoire nested amplicon-rescue multiplex PCR amplified TCR alpha and beta CDR3s from RNA. TCRdb ran MiXCR on the multiplex PCR reads and lists one entry per CDR3 protein. Here the sample spans fewer than 200,000 distinct CDR3 sequences, roughly 45% being singletons. Sequenced input: glioma tissue, nonneoplastic brain tissue, or PBMCs (not recorded which). Source of these receptors: a human donor with low-grade glioma or glioblastoma, undergoing nonglioma brain surgery, or in good health (not recorded which).

This clonotype was seen a few times. The chain has TRBV12-3 or TRBV12-4 and TRBJ1-1; TRBD1 agrees at 7 bases. This CDR3 contains 16 residues. V was pared by 4 bases and J by 11 bases, with 19 bases of the junction left unmatched. CDR3 sequence reads: CASSYARGRSAGDAFF. As DNA, the CDR3 is TGTGCCAGCAGTTACGCAAGGGGGCGATCCGCCGGAGATGCTTTCTTT.

This clonotype was found many times. As DNA, the CDR3 is TGTGCCACCAGCAGCCCCGGGACAGGGGCCTACGAGCAGTACTTC. Translating gives CATSSPGTGAYEQYF. The chain links TRBV15 to TRBJ2-7; TRBD1 matches at 10 bases. Germline V gene data show CDR1 as LNHNV and CDR2 as YYDKDF (reference sequence). Unmatched junction bases numbered 4, after V lost 3 bases and J lost 2 bases. The length of the CDR3 is 15 residues.

Concerning this clonotype itself: This may be a read error: a much more frequent sequence differs by one nucleotide. The chain couples TRBV28 to TRBJ1-4; the D gene is possibly TRBD1 (5 bases). The CDR3 sequence is 15 residues long. Germline V CDR1 and CDR2: MDHEN, SYDVKM. V was clipped by 3 bases and J by 6 bases, with 14 bases between them. The CDR3 region has the DNA TGTGCCAGCAGTTTTAGGGGAGGGGACCATGAAAAACTGTTTTTT. This translates into CASSFRGGDHEKLFF.

Note on this clonotype: A read error may produce the germline difference seen at one junction end. This chain joins TRBV15 and TRBJ2-7, with 7 positions matching TRBD1. The CDR3 extends over 15 amino acids. Germline V gene lookup returns CDR1 LNHNV and CDR2 YYDKDF (reference sequence). CDR3 sequence (DNA): TGTGCCACCAACAGAGATTATACAGGGGACTACGAGCAGTACTTC. Translating gives CATNRDYTGDYEQYF.

This clonotype was counted between two and nine times. The rearrangement joins TRBV5-4 to TRBJ1-1, with 9 nucleotides matching TRBD1. Germline V lookup: CDR1 SGHNT, CDR2 YYREEE (reference sequence). The CDR3 length is 13 residues. V trimming: 4 bases; J trimming: 5 bases; junction bases outside the gene matches: 3. The CDR3 bases are TGTGCCAGCAGCACGACAGGGGGGACTGAAGCTTTCTTT. This encodes CASSTTGGTEAFF. The whole variable domain, remainder taken from reference TRBV5-4 and TRBJ1-1, is ETGVTQSPTHLIKTRGQQVTLRCSSQSGHNTVSWYQQALGQGPQFIFQYYREEENGRGNFPPRFSGLQFPNYSSELNVNALELDDSALYLCASSTTGGTEAFFGQGTRLTVV.

The genes are TRBV7-8 and TRBJ2-7; 10 nucleotides align to TRBD2. The germline CDR1 and CDR2 sequences are SGHVS and FQNEAQ. The CDR3 length is 13 residues. Unmatched junction bases numbered 3, after V lost 3 bases and J lost 7 bases. The CDR3 spells CASSFLAGAEQYF. The CDR3 DNA reads as TGTGCCAGCAGCTTTCTAGCGGGAGCGGAGCAGTACTTC.

This chain links TRBV2 with TRBJ2-1, with D hard to call. V gave up 4 bases and J gave up 0 bases, with 10 bases separating them. This CDR3 region has 15 residues. Germline CDR1 reads SNHLY; CDR2 reads FYNNEI. The CDR3 region has the DNA TGTGCCAGCAGTGCGGCGGCAAGCTCCTACAATGAGCAGTTCTTC. Amino acid sequence: CASSAAASSYNEQFF.

The rearrangement joins TRBV5-1 to TRBJ2-2; D remains unclear. The germline V gene encodes CDR1 SGHRS and CDR2 YFSETQ. The V end lost 0 bases, the J end lost 6 bases, and 6 bases lay between the germline ends. CDR3 length equals 13 residues. The CDR3 reads CASSLDPSGELFF. Written as DNA, the CDR3 is TGCGCCAGCAGCTTGGACCCCTCCGGGGAGCTGTTTTTT. The full variable domain, rest sourced from reference TRBV5-1 and TRBJ2-2, is KAGVTQTPRYLIKTRGQQVTLSCSPISGHRSVSWYQQTPGQGLQFLFEYFSETQRNKGNFPGRFSGRQFSNSRSEMNVSTLELGDSALYLCASSLDPSGELFFGEGSRLTVL.

The V gene is TRBV11-2, the J gene TRBJ2-3; D unclear. Germline CDR1 SGHAT, CDR2 FQNNGV. Trimming removed 5 bases from V and 2 bases from J, with 11 bases in between. The CDR3 is 14 amino acids. The CDR3 here is CASSRAGSTDTQYF. The CDR3 DNA reads TGTGCCAGCAGCCGCGCTGGGTCCACAGATACGCAGTATTTT.

Comment on this clonotype: This could be a read error, since a much larger clone is one nucleotide away. The genes are TRBV7-2 and TRBJ2-7, with D uncertain. Per the germline V gene, CDR1 is SGHTA and CDR2 is FQGNSA. Trimming stripped 0 bases from V and 10 bases from J, with 13 bases between. This CDR3 spans 13 amino acids. The CDR3 loop reads CASSLANQGDQYF. The CDR3 DNA reads as TGTGCCAGCAGCTTAGCTAACCAAGGAGATCAGTACTTC. Full variable domain (rest looked up from reference TRBV7-2 and TRBJ2-7): GAGVSQSPSNKVTEKGKDVELRCDPISGHTALYWYRQSLGQGLEFLIYFQGNSAPDKSGLPSDRFSAERTGGSVSTLTIQRTQQEDSAVYLCASSLANQGDQYFGPGTRLTVT.

This clonotype came up many times. The chain joins TRBV15 to TRBJ2-3, with D possibly being TRBD2 (5 bases). Germline CDR1 LNHNV, CDR2 YYDKDF (reference sequence). The CDR3 runs to 15 residues. Between the trimmed V and J ends, which lost 0 bases and 0 bases, there was a span of 7 bases. The CDR3 region is CATSRERVSTDTQYF. The CDR3 DNA reads as TGTGCCACCAGCAGAGAGCGGGTTAGCACAGATACGCAGTATTTT.

This clonotype was seen repeatedly, ten times or more. The chain couples TRBV20-1 to TRBJ1-3; no definite D call. The CDR3 is 14 residues long. With 4 bases removed from V and 0 bases from J, the gap between germline ends came to 10 bases. Germline V gene lookup returns CDR1 DFQATT and CDR2 SNEGSKA (reference sequence). The CDR3 reads CSAIGISSGNTIYF. For the CDR3, the DNA is TGCAGTGCTATAGGGATTAGCTCTGGAAACACCATATATTTT.

Notes on this clonotype: One end of the junction fails to match germline, which may point to a read error. The rearrangement joins TRBV7-2 to TRBJ2-2; 13 bases match TRBD2. The germline V gene has CDR1 SGHTA and CDR2 FQGNSA. The CDR3 totals 20 residues. The CDR3 reads CASSSTGTSGVDANTGELLF. The CDR3 DNA is TGTGCCAGCAGCTCGACCGGGACTAGCGGGGTTGACGCGAACACCGGGGAGCTGCTTTTT.

This clonotype came up once. Its ends do not fully match the called genes, so a read error is possible. This chain uses TRBV9 with TRBJ2-3; D unresolved. The germline V gene has CDR1 SGDLS and CDR2 YYNGEE. The CDR3 has 13 amino acids. CDR3 sequence reads: CAISVLSTDTQYF. CDR3 coding DNA: TGTGCCATCAGCGTTCTAAGCACAGATACGCAGTATTTT.

This clonotype was detected a few times. The chain has TRBV2 and TRBJ2-3, with D perhaps TRBD1 (5 bases). V lost 7 bases, J lost 2 bases, and 7 bases lay in between. The CDR3 extends over 12 amino acids. Looked up from germline, CDR1 is SNHLY and CDR2 is FYNNEI. The CDR3 bases are TGTGCCAGCACAGGGTCCACAGATACGCAGTATTTT. Protein sequence: CASTGSTDTQYF.

Many counts were recorded for this clonotype. This chain uses TRBV28 with TRBJ2-1; perhaps TRBD2 as D (5 bases). The CDR3 covers 15 residues. Trimming removed 1 base from V and 6 bases from J, with 13 bases in between. From germline, CDR1 is MDHEN and CDR2 SYDVKM. The CDR3 loop reads CASSLLIARTNEQFF. CDR3 in DNA: TGTGCCAGCAGTTTATTAATAGCGAGGACCAATGAGCAGTTCTTC.

This clonotype was counted once. The V and J genes are TRBV5-4 and TRBJ1-2; D gene unclear. The V gene's germline CDR1 is SGHNT and CDR2 YYREEE (reference sequence). The V end was cut by 0 bases, the J end by 6 bases, with 9 bases between. CDR3 length: 13 amino acids. The CDR3 nucleotides are TGTGCCAGCAGCTTGGACATAAGCGATGGCTACACCTTC. Residues: CASSLDISDGYTF.

In this sample, this clonotype turned up many times. J is TRBJ2-3 and V is TRBV20-1; 9 bases align to TRBD2. There are 17 residues in the CDR3. The junction had 11 bases not matched to a gene; V was cut back by 0 bases and J by 4 bases. The V gene's germline CDR1 is DFQATT and CDR2 SNEGSKA (reference sequence). In DNA, the CDR3 is TGCAGTGCTAGAGATCCCCTGTCTAGCGGGACAGCAGATACGCAGTATTTT. This translates into CSARDPLSSGTADTQYF.

This clonotype came up many times. The genes are TRBV27 and TRBJ2-7, with D perhaps given as TRBD1 or TRBD2 (5 bases each). The CDR3 is made up of 15 amino acids. Trimming took off 6 bases at V and 3 bases at J, with 18 bases between the two ends. Germline CDR1 is MNHEY and CDR2 is SMNVEV (reference sequence). The DNA for the CDR3 is TGTGCCAGCAGCCCCCGTGGGGGTCTTATCTACGAGCAGTACTTC. Translation gives CASSPRGGLIYEQYF.

The chain joins TRBV19 to TRBJ1-1; TRBD1 agrees at 10 bases. J gave up 11 bases and V 5 bases, and 14 bases lay outside the gene matches. Germline assignment: CDR1 LNHDA and CDR2 SQIVND (reference sequence). The CDR3 sequence is 15 residues long. CDR3 DNA: TGTGCCAGTAGTTACCAATCCGGACAGGGGGAATCGGCTTTCTTT. Encoded protein: CASSYQSGQGESAFF.